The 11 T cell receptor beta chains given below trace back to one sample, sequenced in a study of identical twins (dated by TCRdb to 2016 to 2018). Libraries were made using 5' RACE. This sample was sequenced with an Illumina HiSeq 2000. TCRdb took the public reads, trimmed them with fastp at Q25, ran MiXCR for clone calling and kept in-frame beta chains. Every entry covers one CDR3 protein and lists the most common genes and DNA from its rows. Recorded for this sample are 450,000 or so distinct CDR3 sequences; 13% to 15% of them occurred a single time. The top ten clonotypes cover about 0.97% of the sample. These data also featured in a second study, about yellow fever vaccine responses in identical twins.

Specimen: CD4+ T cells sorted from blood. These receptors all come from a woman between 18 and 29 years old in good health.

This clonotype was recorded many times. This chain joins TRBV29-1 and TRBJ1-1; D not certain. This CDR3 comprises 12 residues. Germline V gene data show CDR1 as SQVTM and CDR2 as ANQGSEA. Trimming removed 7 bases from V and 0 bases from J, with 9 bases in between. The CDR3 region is CSGGGMNTEAFF. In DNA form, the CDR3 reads TGCAGCGGGGGAGGAATGAACACTGAAGCTTTCTTT.

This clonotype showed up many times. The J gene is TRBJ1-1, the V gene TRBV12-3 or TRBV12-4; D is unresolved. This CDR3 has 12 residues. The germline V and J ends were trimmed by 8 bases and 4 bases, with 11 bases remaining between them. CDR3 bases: TGTGCCAGCCGCCCCCGAGGCACTGAAGCTTTCTTT. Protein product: CASRPRGTEAFF.

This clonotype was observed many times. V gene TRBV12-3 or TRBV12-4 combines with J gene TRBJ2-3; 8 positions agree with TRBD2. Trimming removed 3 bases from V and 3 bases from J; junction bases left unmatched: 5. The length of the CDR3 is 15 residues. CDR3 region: CASSFRGGSTDTQYF. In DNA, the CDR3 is TGTGCCAGCAGTTTCCGGGGGGGCTCAACAGATACGCAGTATTTT.

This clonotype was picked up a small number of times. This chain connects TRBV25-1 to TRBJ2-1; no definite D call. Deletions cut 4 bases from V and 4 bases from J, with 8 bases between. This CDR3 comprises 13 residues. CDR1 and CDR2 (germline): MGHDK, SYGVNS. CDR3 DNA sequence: TGTGCCAGCAGTGGTCTAGGGTACAATGAGCAGTTCTTC. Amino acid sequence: CASSGLGYNEQFF.

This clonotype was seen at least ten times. The CDR3 reads CASRSGLASADTQYF. DNA of the CDR3: TGTGCCAGCAGATCTGGACTAGCTAGCGCAGATACGCAGTATTTT. The chain couples TRBV12-3 or TRBV12-4 to TRBJ2-3; 8 positions match TRBD2. The CDR3 is made up of 15 amino acids. J was trimmed by 4 bases and V by 6 bases; bases with no gene match: 9.

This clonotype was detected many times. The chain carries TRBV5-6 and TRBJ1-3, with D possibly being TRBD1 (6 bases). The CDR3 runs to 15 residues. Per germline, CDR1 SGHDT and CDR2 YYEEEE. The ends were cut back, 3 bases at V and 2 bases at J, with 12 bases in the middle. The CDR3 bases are TGTGCCAGCAGCTCTCAGGGGAGAGCTGGAAACACCATATATTTT. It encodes CASSSQGRAGNTIYF.

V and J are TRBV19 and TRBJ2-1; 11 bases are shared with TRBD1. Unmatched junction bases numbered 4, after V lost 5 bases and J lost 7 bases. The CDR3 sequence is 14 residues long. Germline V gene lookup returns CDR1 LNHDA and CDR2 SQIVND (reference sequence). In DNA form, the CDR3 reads TGTGCCAGTAGTTTCGGGACAGGGGGTAATGAGCAGTTCTTC. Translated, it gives CASSFGTGGNEQFF.

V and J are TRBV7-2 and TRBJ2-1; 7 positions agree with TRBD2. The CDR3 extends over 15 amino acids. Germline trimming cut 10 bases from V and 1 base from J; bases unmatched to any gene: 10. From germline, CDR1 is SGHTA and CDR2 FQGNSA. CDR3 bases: TGTGCCACCTACCCTAGCGGACCTTCCTACAATGAGCAGTTCTTC. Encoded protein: CATYPSGPSYNEQFF.

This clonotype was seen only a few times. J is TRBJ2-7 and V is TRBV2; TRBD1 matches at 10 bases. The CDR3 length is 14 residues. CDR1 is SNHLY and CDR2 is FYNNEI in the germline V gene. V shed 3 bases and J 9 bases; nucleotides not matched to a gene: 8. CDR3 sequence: CASSDRDRGVGQYF. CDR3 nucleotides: TGTGCCAGCAGTGACCGGGACAGGGGAGTGGGGCAGTACTTC. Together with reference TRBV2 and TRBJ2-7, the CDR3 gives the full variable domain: EPEVTQTPSHQVTQMGQEVILRCVPISNHLYFYWYRQILGQKVEFLVSFYNNEISEKSEIFDDQFSVERPDGSNFTLKIRSTKLEDSAMYFCASSDRDRGVGQYFGPGTRLTVT.

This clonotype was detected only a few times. The CDR3 DNA is TGTGCCAGCAGTGAGGGGGACAGGGGTCCAAGGGAGACCCAGTACTTC. Translation gives CASSEGDRGPRETQYF. This chain joins TRBV25-1 and TRBJ2-5, with TRBD1 matching 10 bases. CDR3 size: 16 residues. Germline-derived CDR1 and CDR2 are MGHDK and SYGVNS. After removal of 3 bases from V and 5 bases from J, the junction contained 9 bases not matched to a gene.

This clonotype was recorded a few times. The CDR3 nucleotides are TGTGCCTGGAGTCGTCCGGACGGCCCCATCTATGGCTACACCTTC. Translation: CAWSRPDGPIYGYTF. The chain recombines TRBV30 with TRBJ1-2; D is unresolved. V was trimmed by 2 bases and J by 4 bases, leaving 17 bases between them. Per germline, CDR1 GTSNPN and CDR2 SVGIG (reference sequence). CDR3 length equals 15 residues. Together with reference TRBV30 and TRBJ1-2, the CDR3 gives the full variable domain: SQTIHQWPATLVQPVGSPLSLECTVEGTSNPNLYWYRQAAGRGLQLLFYSVGIGQISSEVPQNLSASRPQDRQFILSSKKLLLSDSGFYLCAWSRPDGPIYGYTFGSGTRLTVV.